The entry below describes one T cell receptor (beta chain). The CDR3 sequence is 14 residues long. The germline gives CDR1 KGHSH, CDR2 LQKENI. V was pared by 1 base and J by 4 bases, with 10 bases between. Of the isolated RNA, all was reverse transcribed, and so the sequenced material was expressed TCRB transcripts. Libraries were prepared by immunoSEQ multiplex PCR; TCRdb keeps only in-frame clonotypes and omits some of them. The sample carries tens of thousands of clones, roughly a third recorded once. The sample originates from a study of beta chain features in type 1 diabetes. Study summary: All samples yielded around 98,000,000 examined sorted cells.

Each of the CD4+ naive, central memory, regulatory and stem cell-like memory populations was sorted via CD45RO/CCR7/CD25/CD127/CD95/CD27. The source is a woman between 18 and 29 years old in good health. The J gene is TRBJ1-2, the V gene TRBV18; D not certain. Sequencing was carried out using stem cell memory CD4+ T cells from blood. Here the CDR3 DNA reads TGTGCCAGCTCACCACAAGACAAGGTCTATGGCTACACCTTC. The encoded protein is CASSPQDKVYGYTF.